One sample yielded the 10 T cell receptor beta chains listed below, sequenced in a study of cytomegalovirus exposure and HLA in healthy donors. The PCR used 60 Vbeta and 13 Jbeta primers. Produced via immunoSEQ multiplex PCR; TCRdb's table is partial and in-frame only. The repertoire includes tens of thousands of clones, over 70% of them detected once, and about 53% sits in the top ten. The specimen was PBMCs. The origin of the receptors is a man aged 50-60 years in good health and CMV-seropositive.

This clone is a singleton in its sample. The chain uses TRBV18 and TRBJ2-2, with 8 bases that match TRBD1. Germline values: CDR1 KGHSH, CDR2 LQKENI. V was pared by 3 bases and J by 5 bases, with 5 bases of the junction left unmatched. This CDR3 spans 15 amino acids. Written as DNA, the CDR3 is TGTGCCAGCTCACCCGACAGGGGAGTGACCGGGGAGCTGTTTTTT. Translation gives CASSPDRGVTGELFF.

J is TRBJ2-5 and V is TRBV29-1, with 7 nucleotides matching TRBD1. The end of the DNA is better explained by TRBJ2-7, so the J call may be wrong. The CDR3 has 12 amino acids. CDR1 is SQVTM and CDR2 is ANQGSEA in the germline V gene. The chain's CDR3 is CSVATGAYEQYF. In DNA, the CDR3 is TGCAGCGTCGCTACAGGGGCCTACGAGCAGTACTTC.

The chain has TRBV19 and TRBJ2-7; D may be TRBD1 (5 bases). This CDR3 has 13 amino acids. The V and J ends lost 4 bases and 4 bases respectively, with 11 bases between them. The germline CDR1 and CDR2 sequences are LNHDA and SQIVND (reference sequence). The CDR3 DNA sequence: TGTGCCAGTAGTAGGGCAGGGCAGTACGAGCAGTACTTC. Translated: CASSRAGQYEQYF.

This clone has just a few counts. This rearrangement joins TRBV4-1 to TRBJ2-7, with TRBD2 matching over 8 bases. Germline assignment: CDR1 MGHRA and CDR2 YSYEKL. The CDR3 has 17 amino acids. V lost 2 bases and J lost 1; bases outside the gene matches: 10. The CDR3 coding sequence is TGCGCCAGCAGCCAACTGACCCTGGCGGGAGGATCCTACGAGCAGTACTTC. Its protein is CASSQLTLAGGSYEQYF.

The sample holds a few counts of this clone. This chain joins TRBV30 and TRBJ2-7, with D uncertain. CDR1 is GTSNPN and CDR2 is SVGIG in the germline V gene (reference sequence). The length of the CDR3 is 11 residues. Trimming stripped 2 bases from V and 1 base from J, with 3 bases between. The CDR3 region is CAWSSSYEQYF. The DNA for the CDR3 is TGTGCCTGGAGTTCGTCCTACGAGCAGTACTTC.

The sample holds a few counts of this clone. The V and J genes are TRBV7-9 and TRBJ2-1; perhaps TRBD2 as D (6 bases). V gave up 3 bases and J gave up 8 bases, with 17 bases separating them. CDR1 and CDR2 (germline): SEHNR, FQNEAQ (reference sequence). The CDR3 is 15 residues long. CDR3 DNA: TGTGCCAGCAGCTTTGGCGGGCGGGATTTTGATGAGCAGTTCTTC. Translated, it gives CASSFGGRDFDEQFF.

The chain combines TRBV10-3 with TRBJ2-3; TRBD1 might be the D (6 bases). V lost 4 bases and J lost 2, with 19 bases in between. This CDR3 is 17 amino acids long. Germline V lookup: CDR1 ENHRY, CDR2 SYGVKD. This chain's CDR3 is CAISVTQQGDITDTQYF. The CDR3 DNA follows: TGTGCCATCAGTGTTACCCAACAGGGTGATATCACAGATACGCAGTATTTT.

This chain's CDR3 is CASSRGPPNEKLFF. DNA of the CDR3: TGTGCCAGCAGCAGGGGGCCCCCCAATGAAAAACTGTTTTTT. V and J are TRBV21-1 and TRBJ1-4; the table's D call TRBD1 went unverified against the DNA. TRBV21-1 is deemed a pseudogene. CDR3 length: 14 residues.

The V call is TRBV6-1, the J call TRBJ1-1; D remains ambiguous. Germline-derived CDR1 and CDR2 are MNHNS and SASEGT. This CDR3 is built from 14 residues. Trimming removed 5 bases from V and 4 bases from J, with 14 bases in between. CDR3 amino acids: CASSQSGRFTEAFF. DNA for the CDR3: TGTGCCAGCAGTCAAAGCGGAAGGTTCACTGAAGCTTTCTTT.

This chain uses TRBV5-7 with TRBJ1-4; D is unclear. TRBV5-7 falls under the ORF class, with uncertain function. V was clipped by 1 base and J by 7 bases, with 11 bases between them. The CDR3 runs 14 residues. The CDR3 coding sequence is TGTGCCAGCAGCTTGCGAGGTAGTGGTGAAAAACTGTTTTTT. Protein: CASSLRGSGEKLFF.